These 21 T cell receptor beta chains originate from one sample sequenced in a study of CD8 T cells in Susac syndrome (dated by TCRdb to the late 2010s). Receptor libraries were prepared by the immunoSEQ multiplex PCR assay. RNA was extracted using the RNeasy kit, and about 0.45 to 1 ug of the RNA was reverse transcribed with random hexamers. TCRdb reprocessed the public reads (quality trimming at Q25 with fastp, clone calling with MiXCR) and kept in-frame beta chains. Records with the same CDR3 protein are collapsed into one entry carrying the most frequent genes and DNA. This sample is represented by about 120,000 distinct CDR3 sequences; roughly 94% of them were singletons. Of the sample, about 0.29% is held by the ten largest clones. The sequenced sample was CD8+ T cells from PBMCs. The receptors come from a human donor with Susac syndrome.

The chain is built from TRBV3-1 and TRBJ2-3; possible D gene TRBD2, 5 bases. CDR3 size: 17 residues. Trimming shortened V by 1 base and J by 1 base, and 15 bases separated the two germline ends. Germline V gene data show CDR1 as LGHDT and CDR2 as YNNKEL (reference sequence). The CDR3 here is CASSQVALAWGTDTQYF. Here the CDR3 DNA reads TGTGCCAGCAGCCAAGTTGCGCTAGCTTGGGGCACAGATACGCAGTATTTT.

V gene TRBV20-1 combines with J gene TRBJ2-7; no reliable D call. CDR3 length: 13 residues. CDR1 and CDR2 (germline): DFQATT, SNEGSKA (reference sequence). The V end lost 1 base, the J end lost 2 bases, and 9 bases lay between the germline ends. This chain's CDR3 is CSARGPETYEQYF. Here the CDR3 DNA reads TGCAGTGCTAGAGGGCCGGAAACCTACGAGCAGTACTTC.

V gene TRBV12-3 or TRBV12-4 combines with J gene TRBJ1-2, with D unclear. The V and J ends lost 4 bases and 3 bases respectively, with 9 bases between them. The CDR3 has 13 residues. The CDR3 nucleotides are TGTGCCAGCAGTTCGGGCCGATACTATGGCTACACCTTC. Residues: CASSSGRYYGYTF.

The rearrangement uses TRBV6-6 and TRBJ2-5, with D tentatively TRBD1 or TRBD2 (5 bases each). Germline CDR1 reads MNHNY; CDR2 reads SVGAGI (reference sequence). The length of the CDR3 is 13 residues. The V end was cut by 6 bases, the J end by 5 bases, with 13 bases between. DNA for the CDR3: TGTGCCAGCAGCCTTTTGGGGGTGGAGACCCAGTACTTC. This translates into CASSLLGVETQYF.

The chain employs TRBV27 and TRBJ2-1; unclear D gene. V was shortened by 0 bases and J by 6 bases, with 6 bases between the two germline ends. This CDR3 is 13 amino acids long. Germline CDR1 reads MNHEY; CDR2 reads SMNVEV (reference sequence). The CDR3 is CASSLSWTNEQFF. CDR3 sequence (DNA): TGTGCCAGCAGTTTATCTTGGACCAATGAGCAGTTCTTC.

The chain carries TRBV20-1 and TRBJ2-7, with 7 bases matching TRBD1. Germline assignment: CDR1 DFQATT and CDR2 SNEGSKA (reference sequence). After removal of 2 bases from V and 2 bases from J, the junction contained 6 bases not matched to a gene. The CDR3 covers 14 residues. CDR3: CSARPQGWAYEQYF. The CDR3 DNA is TGCAGTGCTAGACCACAGGGGTGGGCCTACGAGCAGTACTTC.

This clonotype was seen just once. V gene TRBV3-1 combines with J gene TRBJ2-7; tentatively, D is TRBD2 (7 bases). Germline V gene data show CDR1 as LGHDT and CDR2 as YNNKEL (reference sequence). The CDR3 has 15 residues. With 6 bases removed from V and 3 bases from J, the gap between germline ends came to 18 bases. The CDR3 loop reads CASSSSRGGFYEQYF. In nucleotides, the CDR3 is TGTGCCAGCAGTTCCAGTAGGGGGGGATTCTACGAGCAGTACTTC.

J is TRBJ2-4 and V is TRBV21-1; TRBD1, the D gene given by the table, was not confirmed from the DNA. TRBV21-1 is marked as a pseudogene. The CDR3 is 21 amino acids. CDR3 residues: CASSRFKRKKGAGLAKNIQYF. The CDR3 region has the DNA TGTGCCAGCAGCCGATTCAAACGGAAGAAGGGGGCAGGACTAGCCAAAAACATTCAGTACTTC.

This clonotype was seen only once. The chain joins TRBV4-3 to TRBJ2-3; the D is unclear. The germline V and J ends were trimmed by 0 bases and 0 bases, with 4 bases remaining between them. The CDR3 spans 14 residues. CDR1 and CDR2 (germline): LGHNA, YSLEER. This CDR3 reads CASSQETSTDTQYF. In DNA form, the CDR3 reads TGCGCCAGCAGCCAAGAGACCAGCACAGATACGCAGTATTTT.

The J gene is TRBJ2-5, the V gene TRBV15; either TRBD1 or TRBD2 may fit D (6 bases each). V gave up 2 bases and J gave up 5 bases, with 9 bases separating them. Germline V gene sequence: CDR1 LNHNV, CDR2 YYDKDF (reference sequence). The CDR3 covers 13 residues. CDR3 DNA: TGTGCCACCAGCAGAAGGGGGGAGGAGACCCAGTACTTC. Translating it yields CATSRRGEETQYF.

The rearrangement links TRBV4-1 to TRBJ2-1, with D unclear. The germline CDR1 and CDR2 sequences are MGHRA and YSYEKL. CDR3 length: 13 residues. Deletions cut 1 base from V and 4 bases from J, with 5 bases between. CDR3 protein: CASSQGVYNEQFF. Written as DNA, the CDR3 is TGCGCCAGCAGCCAAGGCGTGTACAATGAGCAGTTCTTC.

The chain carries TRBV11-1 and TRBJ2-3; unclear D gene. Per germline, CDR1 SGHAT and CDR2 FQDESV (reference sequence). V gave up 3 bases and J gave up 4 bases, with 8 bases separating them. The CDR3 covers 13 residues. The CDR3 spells CASSLRFADTQYF. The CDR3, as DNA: TGTGCCAGCAGCTTGCGCTTCGCAGATACGCAGTATTTT.

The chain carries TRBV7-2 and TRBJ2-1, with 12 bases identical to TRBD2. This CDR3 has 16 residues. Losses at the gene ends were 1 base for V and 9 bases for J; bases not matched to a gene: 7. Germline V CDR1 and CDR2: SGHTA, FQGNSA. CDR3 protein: CASSLDPSGGAGEQFF. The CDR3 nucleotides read TGTGCCAGCAGCTTAGATCCTAGCGGGGGGGCGGGTGAGCAGTTCTTC.

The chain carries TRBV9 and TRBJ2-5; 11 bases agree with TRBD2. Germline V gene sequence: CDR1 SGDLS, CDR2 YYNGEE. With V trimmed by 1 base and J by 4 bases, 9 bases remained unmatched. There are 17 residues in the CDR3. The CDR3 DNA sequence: TGTGCCAGCAGCGTAAGCCGCACTAGCGGGGGCGGAGAGACCCAGTACTTC. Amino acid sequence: CASSVSRTSGGGETQYF.

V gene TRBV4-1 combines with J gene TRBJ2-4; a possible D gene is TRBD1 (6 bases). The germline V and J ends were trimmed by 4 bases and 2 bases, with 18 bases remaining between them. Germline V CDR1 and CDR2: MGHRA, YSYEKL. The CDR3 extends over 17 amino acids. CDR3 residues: CASSPHHNRDPKNIQYF. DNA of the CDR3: TGCGCCAGCAGCCCGCACCACAACAGGGACCCCAAAAACATTCAGTACTTC.

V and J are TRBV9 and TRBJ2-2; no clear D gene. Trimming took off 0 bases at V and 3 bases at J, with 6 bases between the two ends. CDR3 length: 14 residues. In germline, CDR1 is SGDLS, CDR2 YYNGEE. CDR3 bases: TGTGCCAGCAGCGTAGGGGGATACACCGGGGAGCTGTTTTTT. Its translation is CASSVGGYTGELFF.

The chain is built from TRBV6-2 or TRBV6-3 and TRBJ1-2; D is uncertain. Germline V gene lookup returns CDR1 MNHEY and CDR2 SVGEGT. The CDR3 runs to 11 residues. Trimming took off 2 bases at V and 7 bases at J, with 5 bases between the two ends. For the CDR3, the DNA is TGTGCCAGCAGTTACGAACGTGGCTACACCTTC. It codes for CASSYERGYTF.

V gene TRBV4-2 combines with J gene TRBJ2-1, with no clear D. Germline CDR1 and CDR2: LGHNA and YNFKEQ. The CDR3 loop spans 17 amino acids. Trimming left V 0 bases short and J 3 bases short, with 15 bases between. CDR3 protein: CASSQDPGSEHYNEQFF. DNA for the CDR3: TGTGCCAGCAGCCAAGATCCGGGCAGCGAGCACTACAATGAGCAGTTCTTC.

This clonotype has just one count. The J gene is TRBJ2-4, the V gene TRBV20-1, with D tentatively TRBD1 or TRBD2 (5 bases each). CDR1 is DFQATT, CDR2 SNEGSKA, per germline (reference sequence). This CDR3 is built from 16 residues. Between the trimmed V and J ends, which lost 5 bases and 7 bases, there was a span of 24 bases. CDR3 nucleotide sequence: TGCAGTGCTCCTTCGCTGGGACCCCTTGGGTGGAACATTCAGTACTTC. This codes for CSAPSLGPLGWNIQYF.

The CDR3 nucleotides are TGTGCCAGCAGTTTAAGTAAGAACACTGAAGCTTTCTTT. It yields the protein CASSLSKNTEAFF. J is TRBJ1-1 and V is TRBV6-1; D unresolved. Trimming removed 5 bases from V and 1 base from J, with 8 bases in between. There are 13 residues in the CDR3. CDR1 is MNHNS and CDR2 is SASEGT in the germline V gene.

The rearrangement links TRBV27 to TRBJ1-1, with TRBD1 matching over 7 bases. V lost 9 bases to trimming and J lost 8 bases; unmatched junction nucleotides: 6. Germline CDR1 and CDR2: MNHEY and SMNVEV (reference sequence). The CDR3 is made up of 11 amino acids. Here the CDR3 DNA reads TGTGCCAGTCAGACAGGGAGGGAAGCTTTCTTT. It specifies CASQTGREAFF.